The 8 T cell receptor beta chains presented below share a single source sample, sequenced in a study of shared clonotypes between healthy human individuals. Selected positively for CCR7 and CD45RO-negative, naive CD8 cells excluded terminally differentiated effector memory CD45RA+ cells. Method: immunoSEQ multiplex PCR; TCRdb's copy keeps in-frame clones and lacks some. The top ten hold roughly 24% of the sample, which has 650,000 to 800,000 clones, roughly 94% seen once. The sequencing input was naive CD8+ T cells sorted from blood. These receptors were taken from a man aged 30 to 45 in good health.

The chain employs TRBV5-4 and TRBJ1-2, with a weak D call TRBD1 (5 bases). This CDR3 has 16 amino acids. The germline CDR1 and CDR2 sequences are SGHNT and YYREEE (reference sequence). The ends were cut back, 3 bases at V and 0 bases at J, with 15 bases in the middle. The CDR3 region is CASSSEEGLANYGYTF. Written as DNA, the CDR3 is TGTGCCAGCAGCTCCGAGGAGGGGCTAGCTAACTATGGCTACACCTTC.

As for this clone: The same CDR3 is also encoded by other DNA sequences in this sample. The V gene is TRBV27, the J gene TRBJ2-7, with 12 bases matching TRBD1. The germline gives CDR1 MNHEY, CDR2 SMNVEV (reference sequence). V dropped 2 bases and J dropped 4; count of bases not matched to a gene: 3. This CDR3 is built from 15 residues. The CDR3 DNA reads as TGTGCCAGCAGTTTACGGGGACAGGGGGCTTACGAGCAGTACTTC. This translates into CASSLRGQGAYEQYF.

V is TRBV4-1 and J is TRBJ2-7; 9 nucleotides line up with TRBD2. The CDR3 covers 17 residues. CDR1 is MGHRA and CDR2 is YSYEKL in the germline V gene. V shed 0 bases, J shed 2 bases, and the junction held 8 bases outside the gene matches. Here the CDR3 reads CASSQDRYAGGPYEQYF. Written as DNA, the CDR3 is TGCGCCAGCAGCCAAGATAGGTATGCGGGAGGGCCCTACGAGCAGTACTTC.

CDR3 coding DNA: TGTGCCAGCAGCAAAGGTGGCAGCCCACAAAATCAGCCCCAGCATTTT. Its translation is CASSKGGSPQNQPQHF. The rearrangement uses TRBV21-1 and TRBJ1-5. TRBV21-1 is a known pseudogene. This CDR3 has 16 amino acids.

This chain uses TRBV6-5 with TRBJ2-5; maybe TRBD1 (5 bases). CDR3 length: 12 residues. Germline values: CDR1 MNHEY, CDR2 SVGAGI. Trimming removed 8 bases from V and 2 bases from J, with 9 bases in between. CDR3 in DNA: TGTGCCAGCGGGGCGGAGCAAGAGACCCAGTACTTC. This sequence encodes CASGAEQETQYF.

The rearrangement uses TRBV28 and TRBJ2-2, with D hard to call. The CDR3 contains 15 residues. V was clipped by 7 bases and J by 0 bases, with 12 bases between them. Germline V CDR1 and CDR2: MDHEN, SYDVKM. The CDR3 DNA reads as TGTGCCAGCATCGAGACACACGCGAACACCGGGGAGCTGTTTTTT. It yields the protein CASIETHANTGELFF.

About this clone itself: Other DNA sequences within the sample encode an identical CDR3. The gene calls are TRBV27 and TRBJ2-1; TRBD2 aligns across 8 bases. CDR1 is MNHEY and CDR2 is SMNVEV in the germline V gene (reference sequence). V lost 2 bases and J lost 6; bases outside the gene matches: 3. There are 14 residues in the CDR3. CDR3 sequence: CASSLGLAPNEQFF. The CDR3 DNA reads as TGTGCCAGCAGTTTAGGACTAGCCCCCAATGAGCAGTTCTTC.

The chain's CDR3 is CASSLNRGLPYNEQFF. DNA for the CDR3: TGTGCCAGCAGCCTAAACAGGGGGCTTCCCTACAATGAGCAGTTCTTC. The gene calls are TRBV7-6 and TRBJ2-1; 9 nucleotides agree with TRBD1. With 5 bases clipped from V and 2 bases from J, the junction kept 7 bases outside the gene matches. CDR3 length: 16 residues. The V gene's germline CDR1 is SGHVS and CDR2 FNYEAQ.